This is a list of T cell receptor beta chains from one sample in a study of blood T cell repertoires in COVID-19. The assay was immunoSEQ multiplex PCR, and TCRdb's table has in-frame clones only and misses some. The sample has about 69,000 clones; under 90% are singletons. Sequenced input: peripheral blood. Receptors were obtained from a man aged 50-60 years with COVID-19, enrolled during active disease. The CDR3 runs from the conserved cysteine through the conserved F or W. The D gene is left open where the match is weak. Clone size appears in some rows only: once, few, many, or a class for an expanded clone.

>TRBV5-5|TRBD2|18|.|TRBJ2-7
TGTGCCAGCAGCTTGGCAGGTAGCGGGGTGGTATCTACGAGGGAGCAGTACTTC
CASSLAGSGVVSTREQYF
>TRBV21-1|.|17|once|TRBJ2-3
TGTGCCAGCAGCAAGACTAGCGGGGAGATTGGCACAGATACGCAGTATTTT
CASSKTSGEIGTDTQYF
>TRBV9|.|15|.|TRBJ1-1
TGTGCCAGCAGCGTAGAGGCGGGGCCGGAAGATGAAGCTTTCTTT
CASSVEAGPEDEAFF
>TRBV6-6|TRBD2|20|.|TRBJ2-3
TGTGCCAGCAGTCCTAATACCCCTGGACTAGCGGGGGGAAGCACAGATACGCAGTATTTT
CASSPNTPGLAGGSTDTQYF
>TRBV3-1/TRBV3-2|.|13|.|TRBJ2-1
TGTGCCAGCAGCCCCCCAGGATACAATGAGCAGTTCTTC
CASSPPGYNEQFF
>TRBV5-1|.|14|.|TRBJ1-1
TGCGCCAGCAGCCGCAATGCCGGGGGCACTGAAGCTTTCTTT
CASSRNAGGTEAFF
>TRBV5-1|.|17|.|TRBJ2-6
TGCGCCAGCAGCTTGGGTGTCAGAAACTCTGGGGCCAACGTCCTGACTTTC
CASSLGVRNSGANVLTF
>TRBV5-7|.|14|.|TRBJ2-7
TGTGCCAGCCATCCAAAAGTGAGCTCCTACGAGCAGTACTTC
CASHPKVSSYEQYF
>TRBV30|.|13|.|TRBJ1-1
TGTGCCTGGAGCCTTCAGGAGGACACTGAAGCTTTCTTT
CAWSLQEDTEAFF
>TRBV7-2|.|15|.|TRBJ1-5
TGTGCCAGCAGCTTCGATAGTCTGAGCAATCAGCCCCAGCATTTT
CASSFDSLSNQPQHF
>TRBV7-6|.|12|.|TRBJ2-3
TGTGCCAGCAGCTTTAACGGAGATACGCAGTATTTT
CASSFNGDTQYF
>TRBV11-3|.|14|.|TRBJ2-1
TGTGCCAGCAGCTTAGGGGCAGATTACAATGAGCAGTTCTTC
CASSLGADYNEQFF
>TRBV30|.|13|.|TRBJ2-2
TGTGCCTGGAGTGTACTAAGGGGCGGGGAGCTGTTTTTT
CAWSVLRGGELFF
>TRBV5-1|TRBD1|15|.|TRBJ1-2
TGCGCCAGCAGACAGGGGACAGCAGAGGGCTATGGCTACACCTTC
CASRQGTAEGYGYTF
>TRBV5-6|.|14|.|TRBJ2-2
TGTGCCAGCAGCCCGCCAAGCCACACCGGGGAGCTGTTTTTT
CASSPPSHTGELFF
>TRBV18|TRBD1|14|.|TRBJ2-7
TGTGCCAGCTCACCCAGACAGGGAACTTACGAGCAGTACTTC
CASSPRQGTYEQYF